The 25 T cell receptor beta chains reported below all come from one sample, sequenced in a study of tumor-infiltrating lymphocytes in primary liver carcinoma. From roughly 0.55 ug of total RNA, TCR beta-specific cDNA was reverse-transcribed using a constant-region primer. The TCR beta library was amplified through three nested multiplex PCR rounds in a modified ARM-PCR procedure. The first two PCR rounds used TRBV1-TRBV30 forward primers with a C-beta reverse primer, around 10 cycles each. TCRdb re-derived calls from the multiplex PCR reads in MiXCR, one entry per CDR3 protein. The sample holds tens of thousands of distinct CDR3 sequences, approximately 70% seen once. Co-extraction yielded RNA and DNA from 20-30 mg of unsorted bulk tissue. Material: liver tumor tissue from sampling region 4. The subset: tumor region T4, right-lateral pole. The receptors come from a man aged 35-49 years with primary liver carcinoma and hepatitis B virus infection.

A word on this clonotype: Germline and junction disagree at one end, which may indicate a read error. This chain connects TRBV10-3 to TRBJ2-2; D assignment may be TRBD1 or TRBD2 (5 bases each). CDR1 ENHRY and CDR2 SYGVKD come from the germline V gene. The CDR3 runs to 14 residues. The CDR3 loop is CAIGIQRGPGDLFF. The CDR3 DNA follows: TGTGCCATCGGTATACAGAGGGGCCCCGGGGACCTGTTTTTT.

In the case of this clonotype: This may be a read error: a much more frequent sequence differs by one nucleotide. As the CDR3 is not closed by the conserved phenylalanine or tryptophan, this likely results from a read error. This chain connects TRBV24-1 to TRBJ2-3; D unresolved. V shed 4 bases and J shed 6 bases, with 7 bases lying between them. Germline assignment: CDR1 KGHDR and CDR2 SFDVKD. CDR3 length: 12 residues. The CDR3 loop reads CATSERSDTQYL. In DNA form, the CDR3 reads TGTGCCACCAGTGAAAGATCGGATACGCAGTATCTT.

A few counts support this clonotype. The missing conserved phenylalanine or tryptophan at the end of this CDR3 makes a read error likely. The V gene is TRBV29-1, the J gene TRBJ1-1; D might be TRBD1 (5 bases). Trimming took 4 bases from V and 3 from J, leaving 9 bases between them. In germline, CDR1 is SQVTM, CDR2 ANQGSEA. This CDR3 has 12 amino acids. The CDR3 region has the DNA TGCAGCGTTGGTGGGGGTGACACTGAAGCTTTCCTT. Protein: CSVGGGDTEAFL.

This clonotype was observed at least ten times. This chain connects TRBV5-4 to TRBJ2-5; no clear D. The V end lost 5 bases, the J end lost 2 bases, and 13 bases lay between the germline ends. Germline CDR1 is SGHNT and CDR2 is YYREEE (reference sequence). The CDR3 has 14 residues. The CDR3 reads CASRKQLGQETQYF. The DNA of the CDR3 is TGTGCCAGCAGGAAGCAGTTAGGGCAAGAGACCCAGTACTTC.

With regard to this clonotype: This clone may be a read error of a much larger clone one base away. As the CDR3 is not closed by the conserved phenylalanine or tryptophan, this likely results from a read error. V gene TRBV20-1 combines with J gene TRBJ2-1, with 14 bases lining up with TRBD2. Germline lookup yields CDR1 DFQATT and CDR2 SNEGSKA (reference sequence). V gave up 6 bases and J gave up 2 bases; unmatched junction bases: 6. This CDR3 is 16 amino acids long. The CDR3 sequence: CSAQTSGRATYNEQFS. In DNA form, the CDR3 reads TGCAGTGCCCAGACTAGCGGGAGGGCCACCTACAATGAGCAGTTCTCC.

Of note for this clonotype: It may be a read error: a sequence one base away is much more abundant. The V and J genes are TRBV10-3 and TRBJ2-7; 9 bases are shared with TRBD1. Germline CDR1 ENHRY, CDR2 SYGVKD. This CDR3 has 14 amino acids. The CDR3 sequence is CATSEGTGNYEQYF. CDR3 coding DNA: TGTGCCACCAGTGAAGGGACAGGGAACTACGAGCAGTACTTC.

Concerning this clonotype: No conserved phenylalanine or tryptophan is present at the end of the CDR3, so a read error is the likely explanation. No DNA is shown, since the ends of the CDR3 on it are uncertain; the CDR3 is the one TCRdb lists. V usage is TRBV7-8 and J usage is TRBJ2-1; TRBD1, as called in the table, went unchecked against the DNA. Per the germline V gene, CDR1 is SGHVS and CDR2 is FQNEAQ. The CDR3 contains 16 residues when both ends are counted. CDR3: CASSLGSLSNFNERFS.

The genes are TRBV11-2 and TRBJ2-1; D ambiguous. The CDR3 length is 13 residues. V was cut by 4 bases and J by 9 bases, with 13 bases left in between. Germline V gene data show CDR1 as SGHAT and CDR2 as FQNNGV. The CDR3 here is CASSSGSLSEQFF. Here the CDR3 DNA reads TGTGCCAGCAGCTCCGGCAGCTTGAGTGAGCAGTTCTTC. Based on the CDR3 plus reference TRBV11-2 and TRBJ2-1, the full variable domain is EAGVAQSPRYKIIEKRQSVAFWCNPISGHATLYWYQQILGQGPKLLIQFQNNGVVDDSQLPKDRFSAERLKGVDSTLKIQPAKLEDSAVYLCASSSGSLSEQFFGPGTRLTVL.

The chain carries TRBV12-3 or TRBV12-4 and TRBJ2-1, with D possibly called TRBD1 or TRBD2 (5 bases each). V was shortened by 1 base and J by 6 bases, with 13 bases between the two germline ends. This CDR3 comprises 15 residues. The CDR3 nucleotides are TGTGCCAGCAGTTTAGGGGCATGGGGGAGCAATGAGCAGTTCTTC. Its translation is CASSLGAWGSNEQFF.

This clonotype was counted many times. This sequence joins TRBV4-1 and TRBJ2-7; D might be TRBD1 (7 bases). Germline CDR1 MGHRA, CDR2 YSYEKL. V was pared by 3 bases and J by 0 bases, with 12 bases between. This CDR3 has 15 residues. CDR3 DNA: TGCGCCAGCAGCCAGGCGGGACAGCTCTCCTACGAGCAGTACTTC. Translated, it gives CASSQAGQLSYEQYF.

This clonotype was seen many times. The chain combines TRBV14 with TRBJ2-2, with TRBD1 as a possible D gene (6 bases). V was cut by 6 bases and J by 5 bases, with 22 bases left in between. Germline CDR1 and CDR2: SGHDN and FVKESK. The CDR3 spans 17 residues. CDR3 sequence: CASRPTSRDTRTGELFF. DNA for the CDR3: TGTGCCAGCAGACCAACCTCCCGGGACACTAGAACCGGGGAGCTGTTTTTT.

The chain carries TRBV6-1 and TRBJ2-7, with TRBD1 as a possible D gene (6 bases). The CDR3 has 14 residues. Trimming removed 10 bases at V and 2 bases at J, with 18 bases between. The germline V gene encodes CDR1 MNHNS and CDR2 SASEGT. The CDR3 loop reads CATPRDMGPYEQYF. The CDR3 DNA sequence: TGTGCCACGCCCCGGGACATGGGGCCCTACGAGCAGTACTTC.

V and J are TRBV6-5 and TRBJ2-7; D uncertain. The CDR3 length is 16 residues. The germline V gene encodes CDR1 MNHEY and CDR2 SVGAGI. Trimming pared 0 bases from V and 10 bases from J, leaving 22 bases between. The CDR3 region is CASSYSHTRPVYGQYF. The CDR3 nucleotides are TGTGCCAGCAGTTACTCCCACACTCGACCCGTCTACGGACAGTACTTC.

The rearrangement links TRBV5-4 to TRBJ2-1, with D possibly matching TRBD1 (6 bases). The CDR3 is 17 residues long. V lost 6 bases, J lost 8 bases, and 27 bases lay in between. Germline CDR1 reads SGHNT; CDR2 reads YYREEE (reference sequence). In DNA form, the CDR3 reads TGTGCCAGCACCCATGGGGGCACCGGTCGCGCAGCCGATGAGCAGTTCTTC. The encoded protein is CASTHGGTGRAADEQFF.

In the case of this clonotype: An end of the junction does not agree with germline; a read error may underlie this. V gene TRBV7-8 combines with J gene TRBJ2-1, with D possibly matching TRBD2 (5 bases). CDR1 is SGHVS, CDR2 FQNEAQ, per germline. The CDR3 extends over 15 amino acids. The CDR3 DNA reads TGTGCCAGCAGACCTGCAAGCGGTTCCTACAATGAGCAGCTCTTC. This gives the protein CASRPASGSYNEQLF.

This chain uses TRBV18 with TRBJ2-1; perhaps D is TRBD1 or TRBD2 (5 bases each). CDR1 is KGHSH, CDR2 LQKENI, per germline. CDR3 size: 14 residues. V shed 3 bases and J shed 8 bases, with 14 bases lying between them. This CDR3 is CASSPTRDGDEQFF. The CDR3 DNA sequence: TGTGCCAGCTCACCTACCAGGGACGGGGATGAGCAGTTCTTC.

Note on this clonotype: It is likely a read error, because the conserved phenylalanine at the end of the CDR3 is missing. The rearrangement uses TRBV2 and TRBJ2-7; 8 bases are shared with TRBD2. The CDR3 spans 15 residues. V dropped 5 bases and J dropped 2; count of bases not matched to a gene: 8. CDR1 and CDR2 (germline): SNHLY, FYNNEI. The CDR3 reads CASSRGGLVPYEQYL. The CDR3 bases are TGTGCCAGCAGTCGAGGGGGACTAGTGCCCTACGAGCAGTACTTA.

Relative to its sample, this clonotype is medium-sized. V is TRBV6-2 or TRBV6-3 and J is TRBJ2-1, with 13 nucleotides matching TRBD2. This CDR3 contains 14 residues. CDR1 and CDR2 from the germline V gene are MNHEY and SVGEGT. For the CDR3, the DNA is TGTACCGTCGGGACTAGCGGGGCCTACAATGAGCAGTTCTTC. This sequence encodes CTVGTSGAYNEQFF.

This clonotype was seen only a few times. Being one base from a much bigger clone, this may be a read error. The chain couples TRBV5-6 to TRBJ1-1, with 9 bases matching TRBD1. CDR1 is SGHDT, CDR2 YYEEEE, per germline. This CDR3 is built from 12 residues. The DNA for the CDR3 is TGTGCCAGCAGCTTTGACAGGGGGAAGGCTCTCTTT. Encoded protein: CASSFDRGKALF.

This clonotype was seen at least ten times. The V gene is TRBV10-3, the J gene TRBJ2-3; D not resolved. The CDR3 runs to 14 residues. From germline, CDR1 is ENHRY and CDR2 SYGVKD. V was pared by 0 bases and J by 2 bases, with 6 bases between. The CDR3 DNA sequence: TGTGCCATCAGTGAGTCCGCAGCCACAGATACGCAGTATTTT. As protein: CAISESAATDTQYF.

This clonotype was detected many times. The chain couples TRBV5-1 to TRBJ2-7, with 11 positions matching TRBD2. The CDR3 is 18 residues long. With 0 bases clipped from V and 0 bases from J, the junction kept 8 bases outside the gene matches. Germline CDR1 and CDR2: SGHRS and YFSETQ. CDR3 region: CASSLGTSGSVSSYEQYF. The CDR3 bases are TGCGCCAGCAGCTTGGGAACTAGCGGGAGCGTCTCCTCCTACGAGCAGTACTTC.

This clonotype was found many times. The chain uses TRBV29-1 and TRBJ2-3, with D perhaps TRBD2 (6 bases). CDR1 and CDR2 (germline): SQVTM, ANQGSEA. V was pared by 1 base and J by 2 bases, with 16 bases between. This CDR3 spans 16 amino acids. The CDR3 here is CSVEGGTAGNTDTQYF. The DNA of the CDR3 is TGCAGCGTTGAAGGGGGTACGGCGGGGAACACAGATACGCAGTATTTT.

This chain connects TRBV28 to TRBJ2-7, with TRBD1 identical over 7 bases. This CDR3 region has 14 residues. Germline lookup yields CDR1 MDHEN and CDR2 SYDVKM. The trim removed 6 bases at V and 4 bases at J, leaving 9 bases unmatched. CDR3 nucleotide sequence: TGTGCCAGCAGCCCTGTCGGGACAGAATACGAGCAGTACTTC. As protein: CASSPVGTEYEQYF.

Of note for this clonotype: Given a much more abundant clone one base away, this may be a read error. Here the CDR3 DNA reads TGCGCCAGCAGCTTGGGATCTGGGACTAGTACCGGGGAGCTGTTTTTT. It codes for CASSLGSGTSTGELFF. The rearrangement joins TRBV5-1 to TRBJ2-2; 8 bases are a match to TRBD2. CDR1 is SGHRS and CDR2 is YFSETQ in the germline V gene. This CDR3 has 16 amino acids. V was clipped by 0 bases and J by 5 bases; unmatched bases: 6.

Regarding this clonotype: The junction differs from germline at one of its ends, possibly a read error. This chain connects TRBV10-3 to TRBJ2-6; D unclear. This CDR3 contains 15 residues. Germline V lookup: CDR1 ENHRY, CDR2 SYGVKD. CDR3 nucleotides: TGTGCCATCCGTGGCAGTACTTCTGGGACCAACGTCCTGACTTTC. Amino acids: CAIRGSTSGTNVLTF.